This T cell receptor (beta chain) was sequenced for a study of a mutant IDH1 vaccine in newly diagnosed glioma. The time point here: week 47, end of study. Mutant IDH1 20-mer peptide, at 300 ug, made up each vaccine dose, with topical imiquimod. Details on this clone: The antigen remains unidentified.

V shed 7 bases and J shed 0 bases, with 22 bases lying between them. This CDR3 has 19 residues. Germline lookup yields CDR1 MDHEN and CDR2 SYDVKM. This table comes from immunoSEQ multiplex PCR, and its TCRdb copy is limited to in-frame clones, with some not included. Here the sample spans about 94,000 clones, around nine tenths being singletons. This clonotype was obtained from a woman in her forties or fifties with glioma. Sequencing was performed on PBMCs, taken from a glioma patient whose treatment included an IDH1 peptide vaccine. The rearrangement links TRBV28 to TRBJ2-6; D is perhaps TRBD2 (7 bases). The CDR3 nucleotides read TGTGCCAGCACCCTAGGGGGGGACACCATATACTCTGGGGCCAACGTCCTGACTTTC. Residues: CASTLGGDTIYSGANVLTF. Looking up the rest from reference TRBV28 and TRBJ2-6 gives the full variable domain: DVKVTQSSRYLVKRTGEKVFLECVQDMDHENMFWYRQDPGLGLRLIYFSYDVKMKEKGDIPEGYSVSREKKERFSLILESASTNQTSMYLCASTLGGDTIYSGANVLTFGAGSRLTVL.